These 16 T cell receptor beta chains were sequenced from one sample in a study of T-cell reconstitution after alpha-beta-depleted transplantation in children. It was with unique molecular identifiers that the TCRbeta library was prepared. One entry per CDR3 protein, called by TCRdb with MiXCR from the PCR reads. Of 55,000 to 90,000 distinct CDR3 sequences listed, roughly 5.2% are singletons. Sequences were derived from PBMCs, mostly from graft donor cells, sampled 180 days after TCRalphabeta/CD19-depleted stem cell transplant. The receptors originated from a boy younger than two who had a stem cell transplant for acute myeloid leukemia, so the T cells may come from the graft donor.

This clonotype was found many times. The chain carries TRBV18 and TRBJ2-7; D unclear. The V end lost 7 bases, the J end lost 7 bases, and 11 bases lay between the germline ends. This CDR3 comprises 11 residues. The germline V gene has CDR1 KGHSH and CDR2 LQKENI. The chain's CDR3 is CASCSGLEQYF. The CDR3 nucleotides read TGTGCCAGCTGTTCCGGGCTAGAGCAGTACTTC.

This clonotype was observed at least ten times. The chain combines TRBV5-8 with TRBJ2-7; no reliable D call. CDR3 length: 14 residues. The germline V gene has CDR1 SGHTS and CDR2 YDEGEE. V shed 6 bases and J shed 3 bases, with 16 bases lying between them. The DNA of the CDR3 is TGTGCCAGCAATGTTAACAGACCGTTCTACGAGCAGTACTTC. This encodes CASNVNRPFYEQYF.

At least ten counts were recorded for this clonotype. This chain connects TRBV5-5 to TRBJ1-2, with a tentative D call TRBD1 (6 bases). Trimming removed 5 bases from V and 6 bases from J, with 14 bases in between. The length of the CDR3 is 13 residues. The germline V gene has CDR1 SGHKS and CDR2 YYEKEE (reference sequence). The CDR3 region has the DNA TGTGCCAGCAGGATACAGGGCCCCAATGGCTACACCTTC. Protein product: CASRIQGPNGYTF.

This clonotype was recorded many times. The rearrangement uses TRBV20-1 and TRBJ1-5; 8 bases align to TRBD1. The V and J ends lost 0 bases and 4 bases, in that order; junction bases with no gene match: 5. The germline V gene has CDR1 DFQATT and CDR2 SNEGSKA (reference sequence). The CDR3 spans 15 residues. The CDR3 is CSARDVRQGNQPQHF. CDR3 sequence (DNA): TGCAGTGCTAGAGATGTAAGACAGGGGAATCAGCCCCAGCATTTT.

This clonotype occurred many times. The chain recombines TRBV5-1 with TRBJ2-1; D unresolved. V was cut by 0 bases and J by 8 bases, with 9 bases left in between. Germline lookup yields CDR1 SGHRS and CDR2 YFSETQ. CDR3 length: 13 amino acids. The CDR3 nucleotides are TGCGCCAGCAGCTTGGCCGGATTCGATGAGCAGTTCTTC. Translating gives CASSLAGFDEQFF.

This clonotype has at least ten counts. The V call is TRBV28, the J call TRBJ2-5; perhaps TRBD2 as D (5 bases). Per the germline V gene, CDR1 is MDHEN and CDR2 is SYDVKM. The CDR3 loop spans 12 amino acids. Trimming removed 2 bases at V and 5 bases at J, with 6 bases between. The CDR3 reads CASSLKRETQYF. The CDR3 bases are TGTGCCAGCAGTTTAAAGCGGGAGACCCAGTACTTC. Full variable domain (remainder filled in from reference TRBV28 and TRBJ2-5): DVKVTQSSRYLVKRTGEKVFLECVQDMDHENMFWYRQDPGLGLRLIYFSYDVKMKEKGDIPEGYSVSREKKERFSLILESASTNQTSMYLCASSLKRETQYFGPGTRLLVL.

This clonotype was detected many times. The chain joins TRBV7-8 to TRBJ1-2; TRBD1 agrees at 7 bases. CDR1 and CDR2 from the germline V gene are SGHVS and FQNEAQ. CDR3 length: 13 residues. Germline trimming cut 2 bases from V and 8 bases from J; bases unmatched to any gene: 5. This CDR3 reads CASSLQGDWGYTF. The CDR3, as DNA: TGTGCCAGCAGCTTACAGGGGGATTGGGGCTACACCTTC.

The table lists this clonotype with many counts. The chain combines TRBV3-1 with TRBJ2-7; perhaps TRBD2 as D (7 bases). Matching the DNA end better, TRBJ2-1 makes the J call doubtful. Germline lookup yields CDR1 LGHDT and CDR2 YNNKEL (reference sequence). The CDR3 consists of 19 residues. In DNA, the CDR3 is TGTGCCAGCAGCCAAGTCCGCGGGGGCCTCCGACCTAGCTCCTACGAGCAGTTCTTC. This sequence encodes CASSQVRGGLRPSSYEQFF.

This clonotype was found many times. The V call is TRBV4-1, the J call TRBJ1-3; D is undetermined. The CDR3 has 15 residues. V lost 0 bases to trimming and J lost 4 bases, with 10 bases between them. Per germline, CDR1 MGHRA and CDR2 YSYEKL. The DNA for the CDR3 is TGCGCCAGCAGCCAAGATCATGGGAACGGAAACACCATATATTTT. Its translation: CASSQDHGNGNTIYF.

This clonotype was recorded at least ten times. V usage is TRBV3-1 and J usage is TRBJ1-1; TRBD1 might be the D (5 bases). V was shortened by 5 bases and J by 2 bases, with 15 bases between the two germline ends. In germline, CDR1 is LGHDT, CDR2 YNNKEL (reference sequence). This CDR3 region has 15 residues. The CDR3 is CASSRNPGPNTEAFF. Written as DNA, the CDR3 is TGTGCCAGCAGCAGAAATCCGGGGCCTAACACTGAAGCTTTCTTT.

This clonotype was counted ten times or more. J is TRBJ2-7 and V is TRBV4-3; possibly TRBD1 for D (7 bases). This CDR3 spans 20 amino acids. V lost 0 bases, J lost 3 bases, and 27 bases lay in between. CDR1 is LGHNA and CDR2 is YSLEER in the germline V gene. Written as DNA, the CDR3 is TGCGCCAGCAGCCAAGAATTAGGAGGGGGCGATCCCGTTGGGATCTACGAGCAGTACTTC. Translation: CASSQELGGGDPVGIYEQYF.

This clonotype appeared many times. This sequence joins TRBV18 and TRBJ1-4; the D gene is possibly TRBD1 (6 bases). Trimming left V 6 bases short and J 5 bases short, with 16 bases between. The germline gives CDR1 KGHSH, CDR2 LQKENI. The length of the CDR3 is 15 residues. The CDR3 coding sequence is TGTGCCAGCTCTCTTCTGGACAGTGGGAATGAAAAACTGTTTTTT. Its translation: CASSLLDSGNEKLFF.

The sample holds many counts of this clonotype. This sequence joins TRBV7-2 and TRBJ1-1; D remains ambiguous. Trimming stripped 4 bases from V and 1 base from J, with 19 bases between. In germline, CDR1 is SGHTA, CDR2 FQGNSA. The CDR3 spans 17 residues. Here the CDR3 reads CASSSHLRSLSNTEAFF. The CDR3 coding sequence is TGTGCCAGCAGCTCGCACCTCCGCAGCCTCTCGAACACTGAAGCTTTCTTT.

The chain links TRBV5-6 to TRBJ2-7; maybe TRBD1 (5 bases). This CDR3 is built from 14 residues. CDR1 and CDR2 from the germline V gene are SGHDT and YYEEEE. Trimming left V 8 bases short and J 1 base short, with 16 bases between. Here the CDR3 DNA reads TGTGCCAGGGGCTCGACAGCTGATTCCTACGAGCAGTACTTC. Its translation: CARGSTADSYEQYF. Complete variable domain (other parts from reference TRBV5-6 and TRBJ2-7): DAGVTQSPTHLIKTRGQQVTLRCSPKSGHDTVSWYQQALGQGPQFIFQYYEEEERQRGNFPDRFSGHQFPNYSSELNVNALLLGDSALYLCARGSTADSYEQYFGPGTRLTVT.

In this sample, this clonotype turned up many times. The chain recombines TRBV11-2 with TRBJ1-1; TRBD1 aligns across 8 bases. Trimming cost V 3 bases and J 2 bases; bases outside gene matches: 14. The CDR3 has 18 residues. Germline assignment: CDR1 SGHAT and CDR2 FQNNGV. Here the CDR3 reads CASSFETGVSTLNTEAFF. The CDR3 DNA sequence: TGTGCCAGCAGCTTCGAGACAGGGGTCTCGACCTTAAACACTGAAGCTTTCTTT.

There are many counts of this clonotype. The chain employs TRBV27 and TRBJ1-5, with D possibly matching TRBD1 (5 bases). The V gene's germline CDR1 is MNHEY and CDR2 SMNVEV (reference sequence). The CDR3 length is 15 residues. V was shortened by 5 bases and J by 3 bases, with 14 bases between the two germline ends. CDR3 sequence reads: CASSTRDSNNQPQHF. In DNA form, the CDR3 reads TGTGCCAGCAGTACCCGGGACTCAAACAATCAGCCCCAGCATTTT.